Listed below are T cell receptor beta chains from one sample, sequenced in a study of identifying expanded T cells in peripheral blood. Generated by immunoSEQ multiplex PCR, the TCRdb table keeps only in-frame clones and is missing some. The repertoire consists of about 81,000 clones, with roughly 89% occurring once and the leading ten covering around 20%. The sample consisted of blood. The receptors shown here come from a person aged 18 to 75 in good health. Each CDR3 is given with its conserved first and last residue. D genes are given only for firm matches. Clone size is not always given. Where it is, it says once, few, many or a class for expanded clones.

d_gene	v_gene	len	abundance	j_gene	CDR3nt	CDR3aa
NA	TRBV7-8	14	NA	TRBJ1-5	TGTGCCAGCAGCACCCGGACGGGAATTCAGCCCCAGCATTTT	CASSTRTGIQPQHF
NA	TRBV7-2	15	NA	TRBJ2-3	TGTGCCAGCAGCTTAGGACCTAGGGGGACAGATACGCAGTATTTT	CASSLGPRGTDTQYF
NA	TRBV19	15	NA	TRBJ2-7	TGTGCCAGTAGTATCCGAGCGGAGAGCTCCTACGAGCAGTACTTC	CASSIRAESSYEQYF
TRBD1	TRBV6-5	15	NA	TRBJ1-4	TGTGCCAGCAGTTCGCTACAGGGGGGGAATGAAAAACTGTTTTTT	CASSSLQGGNEKLFF
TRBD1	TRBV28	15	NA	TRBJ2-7	TGTGCCAGCAGGGATCCGGGACAGGGTATCTACGAGCAGTACTTC	CASRDPGQGIYEQYF
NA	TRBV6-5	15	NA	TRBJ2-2	TGTGCCAGCAGTTACTCGGGGTTTGGTGCAGGGGAGCTGTTTTTT	CASSYSGFGAGELFF
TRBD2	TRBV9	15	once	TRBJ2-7	TGTGCCAGCAGCGTAACCGGGGACTATAGCTACGAGCAGTACTTC	CASSVTGDYSYEQYF
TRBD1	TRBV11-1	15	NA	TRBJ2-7	TGTGCCAGCCAACCCCGGGACAGGGTTGTCCACGAGCAGTACTTC	CASQPRDRVVHEQYF
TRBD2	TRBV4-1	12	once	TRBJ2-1	TGCGCCAGCAGTCCCATAGCGGGAAAGCAGTTCTTC	CASSPIAGKQFF
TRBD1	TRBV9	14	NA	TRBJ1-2	TGTGCCAGCAGCCCAAACAGGGGGAGTTTTGGCTACACCTTC	CASSPNRGSFGYTF
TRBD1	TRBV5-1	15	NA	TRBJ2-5	TGCGCCAGCAGCTTAACGGACAGGGCACAAGAGACCCAGTACTTC	CASSLTDRAQETQYF